This TCR beta chain emerged from a study of T cells after yellow fever vaccination. Study-level results: Once the booster was given, most primary-vaccination clones reappeared, at more than 95% for CD4 and approximately 88% for CD8.

Remarks on this clonotype: What it recognizes is unknown.

CDR3 length: 17 amino acids. Germline V gene data show CDR1 as MNHEY and CDR2 as SMNVEV (reference sequence). Trimming took 5 bases from V and 4 from J; bases not matched to a gene: 13. TCRdb reanalysed the 5' RACE reads using MiXCR and keeps one entry per CDR3 protein. The table lists around 67,000 distinct CDR3 sequences, approximately 7.7% of them singletons. The V call is TRBV27, the J call TRBJ2-2, with TRBD1 identical over 7 bases. This TCR was recovered from a man younger than 30 who received the YFV17D yellow fever vaccine. The specimen comprised CD8+ T cells sorted from PBMCs, sampled 5 days after the first yellow fever vaccination. The CDR3 bases are TGTGCCAGCAGTCTCAGACACTGGGACAGTACCACCGGGGAGCTGTTTTTT. Protein product: CASSLRHWDSTTGELFF.